The 7 T cell receptor beta chains reported below all come from one sample, sequenced in a study of T cell changes during pregnancy in multiple sclerosis. Only in-frame clones appear in the TCRdb table, and some are missing; sequencing was by immunoSEQ multiplex PCR. The sample lists 25,000 to 35,000 clones; more than 90% were seen once. The starting material was CD8+ T cells from peripheral blood mononuclear cells, obtained before pregnancy. Receptors originate from a female donor with multiple sclerosis, enrolled in a pregnancy study.

This sequence joins TRBV7-6 and TRBJ1-1; TRBD1 aligns across 8 bases. J lost 5 bases, V lost 5 bases, and 10 bases had no gene match. This CDR3 comprises 15 residues. Germline loops: CDR1 SGHVS, CDR2 FNYEAQ. The chain's CDR3 is CASSKLGQGRTEAFF. CDR3 coding DNA: TGTGCCAGCAGCAAGCTAGGACAGGGACGTACTGAAGCTTTCTTT.

V gene TRBV4-1 combines with J gene TRBJ2-7, with 9 bases matching TRBD1. J gave up 4 bases and V 4 bases, and 11 bases lay outside the gene matches. Germline V gives CDR1 MGHRA, CDR2 YSYEKL. The CDR3 spans 16 residues. The CDR3 coding sequence is TGCGCCAGCAGCCCGGCCGGACAGGGGAGTAGTTACGAGCAGTACTTC. This sequence encodes CASSPAGQGSSYEQYF.

J is TRBJ1-1 and V is TRBV11-2; D gene unclear. CDR1 is SGHAT and CDR2 is FQNNGV in the germline V gene. V lost 1 base and J 0 bases, leaving 12 bases between the germline ends. This CDR3 spans 16 amino acids. CDR3: CASSLGYSRLNTEAFF. The DNA of the CDR3 is TGTGCCAGCAGCTTAGGTTATAGTCGATTGAACACTGAAGCTTTCTTT.

The V call is TRBV4-1, the J call TRBJ2-7, with D tentatively TRBD1 (6 bases). Germline V gene lookup returns CDR1 MGHRA and CDR2 YSYEKL. The ends were cut back, 0 bases at V and 8 bases at J, with 17 bases in the middle. The CDR3 is 15 residues long. The DNA of the CDR3 is TGCGCCAGCAGCCAAGATGGGGCAGGGGAAACTCAGCAGTACTTC. It specifies CASSQDGAGETQQYF.

J is TRBJ2-7 and V is TRBV5-1, with 10 bases identical to TRBD1. The CDR3 runs to 15 residues. CDR1 is SGHRS, CDR2 YFSETQ, per germline. V trimming: 2 bases; J trimming: 1 base; junction bases outside the gene matches: 3. As DNA, the CDR3 is TGCGCCAGCAGCTTCCGACAGGGGGCTTCCTACGAGCAGTACTTC. Protein: CASSFRQGASYEQYF.

The genes are TRBV4-3 and TRBJ2-2; D is uncertain. V lost 0 bases and J 8 bases, leaving 7 bases between the germline ends. This CDR3 has 13 residues. Germline V lookup: CDR1 LGHNA, CDR2 YSLEER. The CDR3 region has the DNA TGCGCCAGCAGCCAAGATGCCGGGGGGGAGCTGTTTTTT. It specifies CASSQDAGGELFF.

This clone has only one observation. The chain is built from TRBV27 and TRBJ1-3; D is perhaps TRBD1 (6 bases). The V and J ends lost 5 bases and 0 bases respectively, with 11 bases between them. The V gene's germline CDR1 is MNHEY and CDR2 SMNVEV (reference sequence). The length of the CDR3 is 15 residues. The DNA of the CDR3 is TGTGCCAGCAGTGACCAGGGGAGCTCTGGAAACACCATATATTTT. Its translation is CASSDQGSSGNTIYF.